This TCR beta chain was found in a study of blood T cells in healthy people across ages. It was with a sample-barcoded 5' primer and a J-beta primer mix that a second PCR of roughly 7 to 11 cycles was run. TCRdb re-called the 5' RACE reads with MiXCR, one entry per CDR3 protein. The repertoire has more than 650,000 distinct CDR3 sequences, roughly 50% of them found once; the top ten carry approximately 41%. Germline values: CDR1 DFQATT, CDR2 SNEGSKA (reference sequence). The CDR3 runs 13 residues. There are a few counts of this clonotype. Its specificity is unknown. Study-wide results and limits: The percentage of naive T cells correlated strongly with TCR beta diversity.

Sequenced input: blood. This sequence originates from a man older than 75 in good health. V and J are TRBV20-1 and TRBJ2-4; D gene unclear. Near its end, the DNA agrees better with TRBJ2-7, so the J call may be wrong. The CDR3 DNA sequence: TGCAGTGCTAGAGATTCTGGAGACTACGAGCAGTACTTC. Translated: CSARDSGDYEQYF.